These 12 T cell receptor beta chains were sequenced from one sample in a study of T cells expressing NK-cell markers. TCRdb reanalyzed the 5' RACE reads, giving one entry per CDR3 protein sequence and no DNA. The table lists more than 400,000 distinct CDR3 sequences. Sequenced sample: blood T cells: a sorted CD56 or NKG2C T cell subset, CD4+ or CD8+ T cells, or bulk PBMC T cells (not recorded which). These receptors all come from a woman aged 18 to 75 in good health.

The V call is TRBV11-1, the J call TRBJ2-1; with no DNA, the TCRdb D assignment of TRBD1 cannot be verified. The length of the CDR3 is 16 residues. The germline V gene has CDR1 SGHAT and CDR2 FQDESV (reference sequence). The CDR3 spells CASSLVGGLDYNEQFF.

The gene calls are TRBV6-1 and TRBJ2-6; without DNA, the TCRdb call of TRBD1 cannot be checked. The germline CDR1 and CDR2 sequences are MNHNS and SASEGT. There are 15 residues in the CDR3. CDR3 region: CASNMGGLGANVLTF.

The chain uses TRBV20-1 and TRBJ2-7; TCRdb's assignment of TRBD2 cannot be checked, as there is no DNA. The CDR3 contains 14 residues. The germline CDR1 and CDR2 sequences are DFQATT and SNEGSKA (reference sequence). The CDR3: CSARVASGKDEQYF.

This chain joins TRBV6-5 and TRBJ1-1; TCRdb lists TRBD1, though no DNA is available to test this call. Germline-derived CDR1 and CDR2 are MNHEY and SVGAGI. This CDR3 has 14 amino acids. CDR3 loop: CASSFSRQVIEAFF.

The CDR3 protein is CASSLTPGSTGGANVLTF. The rearrangement joins TRBV18 to TRBJ2-6; without DNA, the TCRdb call of TRBD1 cannot be checked. The CDR3 has 18 residues. CDR1 is KGHSH and CDR2 is LQKENI in the germline V gene.

The chain carries TRBV6-2 or TRBV6-3 and TRBJ1-1; TCRdb outputs TRBD1, but without DNA this stays unchecked. The CDR3 has 15 amino acids. Germline V lookup: CDR1 MNHEY, CDR2 SVGEGT. The CDR3 is CASSYRRPGGTEAFF.

V is TRBV11-2 and J is TRBJ2-2. This CDR3 is built from 16 residues. Germline CDR1 and CDR2: SGHAT and FQNNGV. The CDR3 sequence is CASSRLLYRNTGELFF. Based on the CDR3 plus reference TRBV11-2 and TRBJ2-2, the full variable domain is EAGVAQSPRYKIIEKRQSVAFWCNPISGHATLYWYQQILGQGPKLLIQFQNNGVVDDSQLPKDRFSAERLKGVDSTLKIQPAKLEDSAVYLCASSRLLYRNTGELFFGEGSRLTVL.

The V gene is TRBV27, the J gene TRBJ2-7. CDR1 is MNHEY and CDR2 is SMNVEV in the germline V gene (reference sequence). The CDR3 extends over 11 amino acids. This chain's CDR3 is CASIQSYEQYF.

V gene TRBV7-2 combines with J gene TRBJ2-5; TCRdb designates TRBD2, a call that cannot be tested without DNA. The CDR3 contains 15 residues. Germline V gene sequence: CDR1 SGHTA, CDR2 FQGNSA. The CDR3 reads CASSLIRGGQETQYF. Full variable domain (missing parts from reference TRBV7-2 and TRBJ2-5): GAGVSQSPSNKVTEKGKDVELRCDPISGHTALYWYRQSLGQGLEFLIYFQGNSAPDKSGLPSDRFSAERTGGSVSTLTIQRTQQEDSAVYLCASSLIRGGQETQYFGPGTRLLVL.

The CDR3 sequence is CAISEAGVYAEAFF. The chain joins TRBV10-3 to TRBJ1-1; the D call of TRBD1 rests on TCRdb alone, since no DNA is present to check it. Germline CDR1 is ENHRY and CDR2 is SYGVKD. The CDR3 runs to 14 residues.

V is TRBV12-3 or TRBV12-4 and J is TRBJ1-6. The CDR3 consists of 13 residues. The CDR3 sequence is CASSFQSNSLLHF.

The chain has TRBV12-3 or TRBV12-4 and TRBJ1-6. This CDR3 has 13 residues. CDR3: CASSFREDSPLHF.